This TCR beta chain originates from a study of vaccination and CD4 T cells after COVID-19. Trimming stripped 3 bases from V and 6 bases from J, with 9 bases between. The germline V gene has CDR1 GTSNPN and CDR2 SVGIG (reference sequence). The CDR3 totals 13 residues. With respect to this clonotype: The antigen is undetermined.

The Oncomine TCR Beta short-read assay was applied to DNA of cultured CD4+ T cells. Genomic DNA was isolated from CD4+ T cells that had been cultured. TCRdb reanalysed the PCR reads using MiXCR and keeps one entry per CDR3 protein. The sample lists under 30,000 distinct CDR3 sequences; roughly 44% were seen once. The treatment is: approximately 10-day PBMC culture with coronavirus spike peptide pools or control peptides (ViraFEST assay). Healthy people who got the vaccine had never had SARS-CoV-2 infection, since nucleocapsid antibodies came back negative before and after vaccination. This TCR was sampled from a human donor who received a COVID-19 vaccine. This material consisted of CD4+ T cells from blood, cultured in vitro, taken before SARS-CoV-2 vaccination. V is TRBV30 and J is TRBJ1-6; D might be TRBD1 (6 bases). The CDR3 nucleotides are TGTGCCTGGAGCCCCAGGGGTAATTCACCCCTCCACTTT. Protein: CAWSPRGNSPLHF.